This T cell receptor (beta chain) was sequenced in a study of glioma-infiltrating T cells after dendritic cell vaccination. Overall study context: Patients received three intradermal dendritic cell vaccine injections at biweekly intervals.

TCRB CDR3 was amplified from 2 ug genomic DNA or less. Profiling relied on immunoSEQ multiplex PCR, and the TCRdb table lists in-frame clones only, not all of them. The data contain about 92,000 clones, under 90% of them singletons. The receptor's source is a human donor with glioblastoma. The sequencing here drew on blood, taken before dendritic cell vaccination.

The CDR3 reads CASSLGSWEQYF. The CDR3 region has the DNA TGTGCCAGCAGCTTGGGCAGTTGGGAGCAGTACTTC. The chain is built from TRBV7-9 and TRBJ2-7; no firm D call. This CDR3 has 12 amino acids. Germline-derived CDR1 and CDR2 are SEHNR and FQNEAQ (reference sequence). The ends were cut back, 3 bases at V and 7 bases at J, with 10 bases in the middle.